The clone carrying this T cell receptor (beta chain) was detected only a few times. Its specificity is not known. This record comes from a study of T cells in Graves' hyperthyroidism and ophthalmopathy. Study results and caveats: Clonotypes that were expanded in thyroid above 0.001 mostly appeared in blood too. A 13 V-J model separated ophthalmopathy from stable hyperthyroidism.

Authors of the study amplified TCR beta CDR3 regions from RNA transcripts. HTBI primers were employed in a first-round RT-PCR of the TCR CDR3. TCRdb re-called the multiplex PCR reads with MiXCR, one entry per CDR3 protein. The sample shows about 250,000 distinct CDR3 sequences, over 20% of them seen only once. Trimming at V came to 3 bases and at J to 7 bases, leaving 9 bases not matched to a gene. The CDR3 has 16 amino acids. Germline-derived CDR1 and CDR2 are SEHNR and FQNEAQ (reference sequence). Sequencing input: blood. The clonotype originates from a man younger than 40 with Graves' ophthalmopathy. This chain links TRBV7-9 with TRBJ2-1; 10 positions match TRBD1. CDR3 protein: CASSLTTGGLTNEQFF. CDR3 coding DNA: TGTGCCAGCAGCTTGACGACAGGGGGCTTAACTAATGAGCAGTTCTTC.